This TCR beta chain was sequenced during a study of T cell changes during pregnancy in multiple sclerosis. Measured with immunoSEQ multiplex PCR; TCRdb has only the in-frame clones, and not every one. The table lists about 17,000 clones, roughly 84% of them singletons. Germline V gene data show CDR1 as MNHEY and CDR2 as SVGAGI. The CDR3 spans 14 residues. V trimming: 2 bases; J trimming: 1 base; junction bases outside the gene matches: 1. The clonotype originates from a female donor in good health, enrolled as a control in a pregnancy study. The sample in question was CD8+ T cells from peripheral blood mononuclear cells, obtained in the third trimester of pregnancy. The rearrangement links TRBV6-5 to TRBJ2-5; 7 bases agree with TRBD2. CDR3 sequence: CASSYTGGQETQYF. Written as DNA, the CDR3 is TGTGCCAGCAGTTACACGGGGGGCCAAGAGACCCAGTACTTC.